This T cell receptor (beta chain) was retrieved from a study of cytomegalovirus exposure and HLA in healthy donors. Study context: About 85 million unique TCR sequences came from HLA-typed donors in an early release.

The study ran its PCR with 60 Vbeta and 13 Jbeta primers. The repertoire was sequenced with immunoSEQ multiplex PCR; TCRdb's copy has only in-frame clones and lacks some. The sample shows some 170,000 clones, around 79% of them seen only once. Points on this clone: Its antigen is as yet unknown.

Germline V lookup: CDR1 MNHNS, CDR2 SASEGT. The CDR3 is 18 amino acids. V lost 4 bases and J 4 bases, leaving 25 bases between the germline ends. Findings and limits, study-wide: The authors assumed roughly uniform sequencing depth across donors for presence/absence analyses. Reports showed the classifier diagnosing cytomegalovirus status with high specificity and sensitivity.

Material: PBMCs. The origin of this receptor is a man aged 40-55 years in good health and CMV-seronegative. The J gene is TRBJ1-1, the V gene TRBV6-1, with TRBD1 as a possible D gene (5 bases). CDR3 sequence reads: CASSGGRRGVAWSTEAFF. CDR3 DNA sequence: TGTGCCAGCAGTGGTGGACGGCGGGGGGTCGCGTGGAGCACTGAAGCTTTCTTT.